One and the same sample provided the 23 T cell receptor beta chains below, sequenced in a study of T-cell memory formation after mild COVID-19 (dated by TCRdb to about 2021). Receptors were amplified or captured by 5' RACE. Data came from an Illumina NovaSeq 6000. TCRdb reworked the public reads: Q25 trimming with fastp, MiXCR clone assembly, productive beta chains retained. Entries are consolidated by CDR3 protein sequence, retaining the most common genes and DNA. In all, the sample holds under 300,000 distinct CDR3 sequences, and 15% to 20% of those were seen once. The ten largest make up about 23% of the sample. The source material was PBMCs or a T cell subset sorted from them (not recorded which). These receptors were collected from a young man who had mild COVID-19 (a few samples of this study predate the infection). The sample titles of this study are shuffled in the database, so cell type and time point are left out; the donor was told from shared clones.

V usage is TRBV6-2 or TRBV6-3 and J usage is TRBJ2-7; the match to TRBD1 covers 9 bases. The V segment lost 5 bases and the J segment 0 bases; nucleotides outside the gene matches: 14. The length of the CDR3 is 18 residues. Germline V lookup: CDR1 MNHEY, CDR2 SVGEGT. CDR3 DNA: TGTGCCAGCAGTCATACTTTCTTGGACAGGGGAAACTCCTACGAGCAGTACTTC. As protein: CASSHTFLDRGNSYEQYF.

This clonotype was detected only once. This chain links TRBV9 with TRBJ2-5, with 8 bases aligning to TRBD2. The ends lost 3 bases at V and 2 bases at J; junction bases unmatched: 9. The CDR3 sequence is 16 residues long. Looked up from germline, CDR1 is SGDLS and CDR2 is YYNGEE. The CDR3 DNA sequence: TGTGCCAGCAGCGCGGGGACTAGGATAGGGCAAGAGACCCAGTACTTC. Protein sequence: CASSAGTRIGQETQYF.

This clonotype has a handful of counts. This rearrangement joins TRBV6-5 to TRBJ2-6; D could derive from TRBD1 or TRBD2 (6 bases each). Germline values: CDR1 MNHEY, CDR2 SVGAGI. The CDR3 has 17 residues. Trimming cost V 3 bases and J 1 base, with 13 bases left between them. The CDR3 region has the DNA TGTGCCAGCAGTTATTGGGGGGCGCGTTCTGGGGCCAACGTCCTGACTTTC. It translates to CASSYWGARSGANVLTF.

This clonotype has more than one count but fewer than ten. The chain links TRBV12-3 or TRBV12-4 to TRBJ2-5; D gene unclear. V was shortened by 4 bases and J by 5 bases, with 11 bases between the two germline ends. CDR3 size: 13 residues. This chain's CDR3 is CASSSSGPETQYF. The CDR3 DNA sequence: TGTGCCAGCAGTTCGTCCGGTCCCGAGACCCAGTACTTC.

The table lists this clonotype with a few counts. This chain joins TRBV18 and TRBJ1-4; no clear D. This CDR3 contains 15 residues. The germline CDR1 and CDR2 sequences are KGHSH and LQKENI. Trimming cost V 5 bases and J 8 bases, with 18 bases left between them. The CDR3 DNA is TGTGCCAGCTCATACGGGATTTCCTTAGGGGAAAAACTGTTTTTT. Its translation: CASSYGISLGEKLFF.

The genes are TRBV20-1 and TRBJ1-2; no clear D gene. The CDR3 has 11 amino acids. CDR1 DFQATT and CDR2 SNEGSKA come from the germline V gene (reference sequence). Trimming stripped 6 bases from V and 8 bases from J, with 13 bases between. CDR3 nucleotides: TGCAGTGCCCTTGGACTGGGAGGCTACACCTTC. Its translation is CSALGLGGYTF.

The rearrangement joins TRBV14 to TRBJ1-6; D remains ambiguous. The CDR3 spans 14 residues. V lost 0 bases, J lost 8 bases, and 8 bases lay in between. CDR1 and CDR2 from the germline V gene are SGHDN and FVKESK. As DNA, the CDR3 is TGTGCCAGCAGCCAAGAGGTTTACCATTCACCCCTCCACTTT. This sequence encodes CASSQEVYHSPLHF.

This clonotype showed up many times. This chain uses TRBV15 with TRBJ2-3; TRBD2 is a possible D gene (5 bases). Trimming took off 3 bases at V and 5 bases at J, with 6 bases between the two ends. CDR1 LNHNV and CDR2 YYDKDF come from the germline V gene (reference sequence). This CDR3 is built from 12 residues. CDR3 sequence (DNA): TGTGCCACCAGCAGTGCGGGAGATACGCAGTATTTT. Its translation is CATSSAGDTQYF.

This clonotype occurred a few times. V usage is TRBV6-5 and J usage is TRBJ2-7, with 8 bases fitting TRBD2. Germline trimming cut 8 bases from V and 3 bases from J; bases unmatched to any gene: 6. Germline-derived CDR1 and CDR2 are MNHEY and SVGAGI. The CDR3 is made up of 13 amino acids. The CDR3 is CASAGGAYYEQYF. The CDR3 DNA is TGTGCCAGCGCGGGGGGAGCCTACTACGAGCAGTACTTC.

In this sample, this clonotype turned up many times. V and J are TRBV7-3 and TRBJ2-5, with 7 bases aligning to TRBD2. Germline assignment: CDR1 SGHTA and CDR2 FQGTGA. The CDR3 covers 13 residues. J was trimmed by 5 bases and V by 5 bases; bases with no gene match: 5. The CDR3 sequence is CASSRLARETQYF. The CDR3 coding sequence is TGTGCCAGCAGCCGACTAGCACGGGAGACCCAGTACTTC. Drawing the rest from reference TRBV7-3 and TRBJ2-5, the complete variable domain is GAGVSQTPSNKVTEKGKYVELRCDPISGHTALYWYRQSLGQGPEFLIYFQGTGAADDSGLPNDRFFAVRPEGSVSTLKIQRTERGDSAVYLCASSRLARETQYFGPGTRLLVL.

The V and J genes are TRBV24-1 and TRBJ2-2; 10 bases are shared with TRBD1. This CDR3 spans 17 amino acids. The V gene end was trimmed by 3 bases and the J gene end by 6 bases; junction bases not matched to a gene: 9. Per germline, CDR1 KGHDR and CDR2 SFDVKD. The CDR3 coding sequence is TGTGCCACCAGTGATCCCCCGGGACAGGGGCATTCCGGGGAGCTGTTTTTT. It specifies CATSDPPGQGHSGELFF.

Written as DNA, the CDR3 is TGTGCCAGCAGCTTCCCCCGAGGGGGCACAGATACGCAGTATTTT. Its translation: CASSFPRGGTDTQYF. The gene calls are TRBV7-8 and TRBJ2-3; tentatively, D is TRBD1 or TRBD2 (5 bases each). V lost 3 bases to trimming and J lost 1 base, with 11 bases between them. Germline lookup yields CDR1 SGHVS and CDR2 FQNEAQ. The CDR3 has 15 amino acids.

This clonotype was observed a handful of times. The rearrangement joins TRBV30 to TRBJ1-2; D gene unclear. V lost 2 bases and J 8 bases, leaving 15 bases between the germline ends. The CDR3 spans 13 residues. Germline lookup yields CDR1 GTSNPN and CDR2 SVGIG (reference sequence). The CDR3 protein is CAWSRDSAWGYTF. The CDR3 coding sequence is TGTGCCTGGAGTAGGGATAGCGCGTGGGGCTACACCTTC. Variable domain in full (rest from reference TRBV30 and TRBJ1-2): SQTIHQWPATLVQPVGSPLSLECTVEGTSNPNLYWYRQAAGRGLQLLFYSVGIGQISSEVPQNLSASRPQDRQFILSSKKLLLSDSGFYLCAWSRDSAWGYTFGSGTRLTVV.

Note on this clonotype: This may arise from a read error, as a much more abundant clone is one base away. This rearrangement joins TRBV7-7 to TRBJ1-1; D is unresolved. Between the trimmed V and J ends, which lost 2 bases and 4 bases, there was a span of 8 bases. Germline assignment: CDR1 SSHAT and CDR2 FNYEAQ (reference sequence). There are 13 residues in the CDR3. The CDR3 DNA sequence: TGTGCCAGCAGCTTAAGGGAGGGCACTGAAGCTTTCTTT. Translation: CASSLREGTEAFF.

A word on this clonotype: A junction end diverges from the germline sequence, so it may reflect a read error. The chain has TRBV2 and TRBJ1-2; D unresolved. Germline CDR1 is SNHLY and CDR2 is FYNNEI. CDR3 size: 13 residues. The CDR3 reads CASSEDDVGSYTF. The CDR3, as DNA: TGTGCCAGCAGCGAAGACGATGTCGGCAGCTACACCTTC.

This rearrangement joins TRBV7-2 to TRBJ2-5, with no clear D. The CDR3 extends over 13 amino acids. Trimming pared 1 base from V and 3 bases from J, leaving 6 bases between. In germline, CDR1 is SGHTA, CDR2 FQGNSA. The CDR3: CASSLDPEETQYF. The CDR3 bases are TGTGCCAGCAGCTTAGATCCGGAAGAGACCCAGTACTTC.

The chain combines TRBV20-1 with TRBJ1-2; D call uncertain. Trimming left V 7 bases short and J 8 bases short, with 8 bases between. Germline CDR1 reads DFQATT; CDR2 reads SNEGSKA (reference sequence). The CDR3 contains 9 residues. The CDR3 DNA is TGCAGTGTGATGGCGGGCTACACCTTC. Residues: CSVMAGYTF.

The CDR3 protein is CASSVEGSESDTQYF. DNA for the CDR3: TGTGCCAGCAGCGTAGAAGGGTCCGAATCGGATACGCAGTATTTT. The chain uses TRBV9 and TRBJ2-3; D is uncertain. Germline loops: CDR1 SGDLS, CDR2 YYNGEE. V lost 0 bases to trimming and J lost 6 bases, with 14 bases between them. CDR3 size: 15 residues.

This clonotype was observed many times. The V gene is TRBV5-1, the J gene TRBJ1-5; the D is unclear. The CDR3 is 13 amino acids. Germline-derived CDR1 and CDR2 are SGHRS and YFSETQ. The V end lost 4 bases, the J end lost 3 bases, and 8 bases lay between the germline ends. The CDR3 bases are TGCGCCAGCAGCCGCCTCCCCAATCAGCCCCAGCATTTT. Its protein is CASSRLPNQPQHF.

This clonotype was seen a handful of times. The V and J genes are TRBV10-3 and TRBJ1-1; 7 bases map to TRBD1. From germline, CDR1 is ENHRY and CDR2 SYGVKD. V lost 9 bases and J lost 3; bases outside the gene matches: 7. This CDR3 region has 13 residues. The chain's CDR3 is CAMSGGDYTEAFF. The CDR3 coding sequence is TGTGCCATGTCAGGGGGGGACTACACTGAAGCTTTCTTT.

The chain is built from TRBV7-2 and TRBJ2-1; D might be TRBD1 or TRBD2, each matching 6 bases. The germline gives CDR1 SGHTA, CDR2 FQGNSA. The CDR3 totals 13 residues. Trimming took off 7 bases at V and 5 bases at J, with 12 bases between the two ends. The CDR3 DNA reads TGTGCCAGCACCCTGGGGGGCCACAATGAGCAGTTCTTC. As protein: CASTLGGHNEQFF.

This clonotype was counted only a few times. The V call is TRBV15, the J call TRBJ2-5, with a possible D match to TRBD2 (6 bases). In germline, CDR1 is LNHNV, CDR2 YYDKDF (reference sequence). The V and J ends lost 1 base and 4 bases respectively, with 10 bases between them. The CDR3 is 14 residues long. The CDR3 sequence: CATSRVGGAETQYF. For the CDR3, the DNA is TGTGCCACCAGCAGAGTTGGCGGGGCAGAGACCCAGTACTTC.

Only a few counts were recorded for this clonotype. The rearrangement joins TRBV12-3 or TRBV12-4 to TRBJ2-3; 7 nucleotides match TRBD2. V dropped 8 bases and J dropped 5; count of bases not matched to a gene: 4. CDR3 size: 12 residues. In DNA form, the CDR3 reads TGTGCCAGCGCCAGGGAGGGAGATACGCAGTATTTT. Translated, it gives CASAREGDTQYF.